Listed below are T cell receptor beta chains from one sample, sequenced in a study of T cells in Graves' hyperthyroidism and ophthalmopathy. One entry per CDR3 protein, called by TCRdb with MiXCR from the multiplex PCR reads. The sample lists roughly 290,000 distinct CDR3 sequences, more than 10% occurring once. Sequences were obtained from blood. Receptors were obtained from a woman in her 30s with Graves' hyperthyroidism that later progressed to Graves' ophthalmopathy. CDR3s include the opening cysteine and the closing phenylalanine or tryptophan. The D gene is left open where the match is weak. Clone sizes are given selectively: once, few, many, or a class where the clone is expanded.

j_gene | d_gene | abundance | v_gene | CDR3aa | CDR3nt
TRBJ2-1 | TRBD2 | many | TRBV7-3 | CASSRTSGVQSEQFF | TGTGCCAGCAGCCGGACTAGCGGAGTACAGAGTGAGCAGTTCTTC
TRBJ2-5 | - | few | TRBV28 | CASSLIPYQETQYF | TGTGCCAGCAGTTTGATTCCCTACCAAGAGACCCAGTACTTC
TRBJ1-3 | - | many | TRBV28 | CASSPGPGNTIYF | TGTGCCAGCAGTCCTGGACCTGGAAACACCATATATTTT
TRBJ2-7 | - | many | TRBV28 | CASSFPSAGYEQYF | TGTGCCAGCAGTTTCCCTTCGGCGGGCTACGAGCAGTACTTC
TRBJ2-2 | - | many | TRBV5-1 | CASSLNPDPATGELFF | TGCGCCAGCAGCTTGAATCCGGACCCGGCCACCGGGGAGCTGTTTTTT
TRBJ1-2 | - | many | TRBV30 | CAWSAYYGYTF | TGTGCCTGGAGTGCTTACTATGGCTACACCTTC
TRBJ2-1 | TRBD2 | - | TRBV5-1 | CASGHRTSVGNEQFF | TGCGCCAGCGGGCACCGGACTAGCGTCGGCAATGAGCAGTTCTTC
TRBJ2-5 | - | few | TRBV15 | CATSRGPSRETQYF | TGTGCCACCAGCAGGGGCCCCTCAAGGGAGACCCAGTACTTC
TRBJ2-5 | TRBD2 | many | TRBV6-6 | CASSYLLAGEETQYF | TGTGCCAGCAGTTACCTCCTAGCGGGAGAAGAGACCCAGTACTTC
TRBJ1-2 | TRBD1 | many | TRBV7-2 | CASSFRGQGYTF | TGTGCCAGCAGCTTCAGGGGGCAAGGCTACACCTTC
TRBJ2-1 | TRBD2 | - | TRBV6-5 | CASSYVWTSGRAKNEQFF | TGTGCCAGCAGTTACGTCTGGACTAGCGGGAGGGCCAAGAATGAGCAGTTCTTC
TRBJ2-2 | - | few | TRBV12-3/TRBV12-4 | CASSLGTPGELFF | TGTGCCAGCAGTTTGGGGACTCCCGGGGAGCTGTTTTTT
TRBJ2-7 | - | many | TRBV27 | CASSLSRGNSYEQYF | TGTGCCAGCAGTTTATCGAGAGGGAACTCCTACGAGCAGTACTTC
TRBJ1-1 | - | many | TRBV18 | CASSQPGRTEAFF | TGTGCCAGCTCACAACCCGGACGCACTGAAGCTTTCTTT
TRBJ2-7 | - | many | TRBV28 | CASSLSGYVVYEQYF | TGTGCCAGCAGTTTATCAGGGTATGTGGTCTACGAGCAGTACTTC
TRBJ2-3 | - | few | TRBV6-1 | CASRHGGASTDTQYF | TGTGCCAGCAGACACGGGGGTGCTAGCACAGATACGCAGTATTTT
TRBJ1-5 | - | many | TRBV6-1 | CASSPRIKEPQHF | TGTGCCAGCAGTCCTCGGATAAAGGAGCCCCAGCATTTT
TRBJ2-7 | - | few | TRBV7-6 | CASSLEPDNSYEQYF | TGTGCCAGCAGCTTAGAACCGGACAACTCCTACGAGCAGTACTTC
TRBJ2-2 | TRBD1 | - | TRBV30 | CAWTGTGRTGELFF | TGTGCCTGGACCGGGACAGGGCGGACCGGGGAGCTGTTTTTT
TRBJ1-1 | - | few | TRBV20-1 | CSARDRTYEAFF | TGCAGTGCTAGGGACAGAACTTATGAAGCTTTCTTT
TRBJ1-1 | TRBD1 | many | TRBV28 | CASSSYRTGVVLNTEAFF | TGTGCCAGCAGTTCCTACAGGACAGGGGTAGTTCTGAACACTGAAGCTTTCTTT
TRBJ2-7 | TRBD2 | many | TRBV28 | CASSLAGGVSYEQYF | TGTGCCAGCAGCTTAGCGGGGGGGGTCTCCTACGAGCAGTACTTC
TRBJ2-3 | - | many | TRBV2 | CATNTQYF | TGTGCCACTAATACGCAGTATTTT
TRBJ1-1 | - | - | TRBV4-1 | CASSQEPGARTEAFF | TGCGCCAGCAGCCAAGAGCCGGGGGCGCGGACTGAAGCTTTCTTT
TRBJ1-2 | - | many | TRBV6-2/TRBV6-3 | CASSYGARRDGYTF | TGTGCCAGCAGTTACGGGGCCCGGCGGGATGGCTACACCTTC
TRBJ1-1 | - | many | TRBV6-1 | CASSEQPERAAFF | TGTGCCAGCAGTGAGCAACCCGAGAGGGCAGCTTTCTTT
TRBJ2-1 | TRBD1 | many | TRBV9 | CASSVEQGVYNEQFF | TGTGCCAGCAGCGTAGAACAGGGGGTATACAATGAGCAGTTCTTC
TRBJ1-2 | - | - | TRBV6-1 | CASSERARAVGYTF | TGTGCCAGCAGTGAACGTGCCAGGGCCGTCGGTTACACCTTC
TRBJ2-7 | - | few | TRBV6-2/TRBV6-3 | CASSYSDTGDAYEQYF | TGTGCCAGCAGTTACTCGGATACAGGCGACGCCTACGAGCAGTACTTC
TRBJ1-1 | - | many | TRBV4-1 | CASSQIGTEAFF | TGCGCCAGCAGTCAAATCGGTACTGAAGCTTTCTTT
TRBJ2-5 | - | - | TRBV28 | CPSSRAGGGEETQYF | TGTCCCAGCAGCCGGGCGGGCGGAGGGGAAGAGACCCAGTACTTC
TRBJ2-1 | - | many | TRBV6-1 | CASSEGTSYNEQFF | TGTGCCAGCAGTGAAGGCACCTCCTACAATGAGCAGTTCTTC
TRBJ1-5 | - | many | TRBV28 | CASIGQSNQPQHF | TGTGCCAGCATTGGGCAGAGCAATCAGCCCCAGCATTTT
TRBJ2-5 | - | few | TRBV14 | CASSQIRGQETQYF | TGTGCCAGCAGCCAAATAAGGGGGCAAGAGACCCAGTACTTC
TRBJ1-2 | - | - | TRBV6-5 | CASSYSPPQGNNYGYTF | TGTGCCAGCAGTTACTCGCCCCCACAGGGCAATAACTATGGCTACACCTTC
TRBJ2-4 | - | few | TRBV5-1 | CASSPGIDILAKNIQYF | TGCGCCAGCAGCCCGGGGATAGATATTCTCGCCAAAAACATTCAGTACTTC
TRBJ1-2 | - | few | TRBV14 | CASSQVGGYGYTF | TGTGCCAGCAGCCAAGTTGGGGGTTATGGCTACACCTTC
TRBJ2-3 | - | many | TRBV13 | CASSLVGPDTQYF | TGTGCCAGCAGCTTAGTAGGCCCAGATACGCAGTATTTT
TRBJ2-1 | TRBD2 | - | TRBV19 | CASSIGSSGSGEQFF | TGTGCCAGTAGTATCGGTTCTAGCGGGAGCGGTGAGCAGTTCTTC
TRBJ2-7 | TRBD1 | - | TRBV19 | CASTRGTGAYEQYF | TGTGCCAGTACACGCGGGACAGGAGCCTACGAGCAGTACTTC
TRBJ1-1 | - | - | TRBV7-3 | CASSLNLGNRAFF | TGTGCCAGCAGCTTAAATCTAGGGAACAGGGCCTTCTTT
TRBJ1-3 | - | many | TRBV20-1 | CSALGQGGNTIYF | TGCAGTGCCTTGGGGCAGGGTGGAAACACCATATATTTT
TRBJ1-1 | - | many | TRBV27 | CASSSDDGRTEAFF | TGTGCCAGCAGTTCCGATGACGGGCGCACTGAAGCTTTCTTT
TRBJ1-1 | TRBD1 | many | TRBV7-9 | CASSFGTANTEAFF | TGTGCCAGCAGCTTCGGGACAGCGAACACTGAAGCTTTCTTT
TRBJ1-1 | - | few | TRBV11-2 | CASSLTPMNTEAFF | TGTGCCAGCAGCCTTACACCGATGAACACTGAAGCTTTCTTT
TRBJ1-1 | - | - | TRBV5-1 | CASSGGGGNTEAFF | TGCGCCAGCAGCGGGGGAGGGGGAAACACTGAAGCTTTCTTT
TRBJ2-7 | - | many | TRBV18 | CASSPRDQTYEQYF | TGTGCCAGCTCACCGAGGGACCAAACCTACGAGCAGTACTTC
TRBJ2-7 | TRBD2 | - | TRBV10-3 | CAISDPGTSGYEQYF | TGTGCCATCAGTGACCCTGGGACTAGCGGCTACGAGCAGTACTTC
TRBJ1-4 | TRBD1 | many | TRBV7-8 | CASGDRVSPNEKLFF | TGTGCCAGCGGGGACAGGGTATCACCTAATGAAAAACTGTTTTTT